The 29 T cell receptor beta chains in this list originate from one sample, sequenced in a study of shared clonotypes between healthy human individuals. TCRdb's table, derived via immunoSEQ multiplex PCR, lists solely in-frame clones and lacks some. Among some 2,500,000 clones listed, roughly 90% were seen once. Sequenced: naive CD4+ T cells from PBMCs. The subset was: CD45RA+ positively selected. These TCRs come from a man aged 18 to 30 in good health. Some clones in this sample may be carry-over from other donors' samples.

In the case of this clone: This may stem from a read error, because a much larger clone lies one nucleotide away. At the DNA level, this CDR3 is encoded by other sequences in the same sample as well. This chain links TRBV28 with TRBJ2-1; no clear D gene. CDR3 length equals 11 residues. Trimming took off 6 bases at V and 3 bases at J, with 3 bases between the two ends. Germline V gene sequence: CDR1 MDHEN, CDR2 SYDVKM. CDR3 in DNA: TGTGCCAGCAGCTACTACAATGAGCAGTTCTTC. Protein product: CASSYYNEQFF. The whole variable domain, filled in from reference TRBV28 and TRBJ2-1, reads DVKVTQSSRYLVKRTGEKVFLECVQDMDHENMFWYRQDPGLGLRLIYFSYDVKMKEKGDIPEGYSVSREKKERFSLILESASTNQTSMYLCASSYYNEQFFGPGTRLTVL.

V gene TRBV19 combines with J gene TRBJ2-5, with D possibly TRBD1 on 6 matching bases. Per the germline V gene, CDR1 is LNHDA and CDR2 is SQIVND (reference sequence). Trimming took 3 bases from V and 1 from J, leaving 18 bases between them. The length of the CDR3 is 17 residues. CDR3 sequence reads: CASSILLNRDLQETQYF. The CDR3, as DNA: TGTGCCAGTAGTATTCTCCTTAACAGGGACCTCCAAGAGACCCAGTACTTC.

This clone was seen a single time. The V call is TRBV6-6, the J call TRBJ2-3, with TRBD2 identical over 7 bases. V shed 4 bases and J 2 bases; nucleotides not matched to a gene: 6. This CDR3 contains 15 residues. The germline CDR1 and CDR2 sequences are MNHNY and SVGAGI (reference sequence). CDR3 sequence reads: CASSWRGGITDTQYF. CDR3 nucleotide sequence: TGTGCCAGCAGTTGGCGCGGGGGAATCACAGATACGCAGTATTTT.

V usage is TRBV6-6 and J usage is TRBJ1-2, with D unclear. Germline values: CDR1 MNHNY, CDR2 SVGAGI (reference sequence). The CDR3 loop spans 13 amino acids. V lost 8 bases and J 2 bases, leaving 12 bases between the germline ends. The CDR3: CASSPAGNYGYTF. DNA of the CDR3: TGTGCCAGCTCCCCGGCCGGAAACTATGGCTACACCTTC.

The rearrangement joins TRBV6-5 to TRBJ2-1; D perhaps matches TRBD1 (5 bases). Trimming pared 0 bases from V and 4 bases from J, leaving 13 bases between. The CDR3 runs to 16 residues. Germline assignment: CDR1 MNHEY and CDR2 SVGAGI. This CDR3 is CASSYSKGHSYNEQFF. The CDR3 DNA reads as TGTGCCAGCAGTTACTCGAAAGGACATTCGTACAATGAGCAGTTCTTC.

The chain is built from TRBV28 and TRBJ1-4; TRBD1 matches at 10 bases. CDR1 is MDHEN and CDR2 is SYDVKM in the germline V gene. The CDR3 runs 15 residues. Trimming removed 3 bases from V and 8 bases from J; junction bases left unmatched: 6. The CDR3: CASSFSTGGVEKLFF. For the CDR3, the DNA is TGTGCCAGCAGTTTTTCGACAGGGGGCGTAGAAAAACTGTTTTTT.

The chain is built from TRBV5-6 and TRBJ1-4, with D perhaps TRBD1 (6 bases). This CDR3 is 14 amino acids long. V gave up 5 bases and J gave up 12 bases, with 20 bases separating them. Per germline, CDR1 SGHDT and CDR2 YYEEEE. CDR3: CASRRDMDRSELFF. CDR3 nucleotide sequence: TGTGCCAGCAGACGGGACATGGACCGCTCGGAACTGTTTTTT.

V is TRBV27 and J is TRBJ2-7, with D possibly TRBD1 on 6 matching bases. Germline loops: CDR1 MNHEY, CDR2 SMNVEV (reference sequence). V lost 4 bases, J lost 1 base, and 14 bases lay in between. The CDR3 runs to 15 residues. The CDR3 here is CASSSQGLFSYEQYF. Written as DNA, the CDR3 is TGTGCCAGCAGTTCTCAGGGGTTGTTTTCCTACGAGCAGTACTTC.

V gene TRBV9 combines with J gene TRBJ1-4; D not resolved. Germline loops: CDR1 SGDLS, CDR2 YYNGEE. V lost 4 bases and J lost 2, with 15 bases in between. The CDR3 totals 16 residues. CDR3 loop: CASSPSKQETNEKLFF. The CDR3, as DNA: TGTGCCAGCAGCCCGAGTAAGCAGGAGACTAATGAAAAACTGTTTTTT.

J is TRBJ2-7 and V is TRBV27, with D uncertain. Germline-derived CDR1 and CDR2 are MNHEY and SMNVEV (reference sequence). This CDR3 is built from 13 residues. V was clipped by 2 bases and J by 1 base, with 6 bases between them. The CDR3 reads CASSLTPSYEQYF. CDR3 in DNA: TGTGCCAGCAGTTTAACCCCGTCCTACGAGCAGTACTTC.

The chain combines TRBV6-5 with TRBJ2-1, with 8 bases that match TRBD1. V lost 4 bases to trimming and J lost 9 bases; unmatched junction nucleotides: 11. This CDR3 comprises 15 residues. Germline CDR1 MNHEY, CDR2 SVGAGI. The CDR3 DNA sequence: TGTGCCAGCAGTTTCCCAAGGACAGGGCAGGTTGAGCAGTTCTTC. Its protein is CASSFPRTGQVEQFF.

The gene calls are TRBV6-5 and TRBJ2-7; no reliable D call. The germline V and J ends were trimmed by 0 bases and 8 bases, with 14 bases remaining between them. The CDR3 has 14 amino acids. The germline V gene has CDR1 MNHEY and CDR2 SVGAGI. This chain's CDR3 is CASSYSRAENKQYF. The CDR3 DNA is TGTGCCAGCAGTTACTCTCGGGCAGAAAATAAGCAGTACTTC.

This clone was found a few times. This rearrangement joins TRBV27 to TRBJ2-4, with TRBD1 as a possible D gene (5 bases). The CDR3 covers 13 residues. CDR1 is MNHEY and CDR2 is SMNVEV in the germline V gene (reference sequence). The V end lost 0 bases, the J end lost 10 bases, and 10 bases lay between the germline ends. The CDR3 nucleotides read TGTGCCAGCAGTTTATCAAGGCAGGGAATTCAGTACTTC. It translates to CASSLSRQGIQYF.

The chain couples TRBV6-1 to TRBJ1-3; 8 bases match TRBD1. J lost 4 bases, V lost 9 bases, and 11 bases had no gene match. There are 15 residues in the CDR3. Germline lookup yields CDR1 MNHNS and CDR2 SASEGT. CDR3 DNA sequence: TGTGCCAGTTTGGTAGGACAGGGATACGGAAACACCATATATTTT. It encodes CASLVGQGYGNTIYF.

CDR3 nucleotide sequence: TGTGCCAGCTCACCCCTGGATGTAGCGGGAGGGCGAGAGACCCAGTACTTC. Protein sequence: CASSPLDVAGGRETQYF. The rearrangement joins TRBV18 to TRBJ2-5, with 11 nucleotides matching TRBD2. With 3 bases clipped from V and 4 bases from J, the junction kept 10 bases outside the gene matches. The CDR3 has 17 residues. Germline assignment: CDR1 KGHSH and CDR2 LQKENI.

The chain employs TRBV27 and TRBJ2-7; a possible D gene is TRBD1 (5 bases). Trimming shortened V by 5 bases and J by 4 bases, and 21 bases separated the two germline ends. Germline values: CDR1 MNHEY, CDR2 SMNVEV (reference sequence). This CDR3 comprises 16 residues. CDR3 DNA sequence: TGTGCCAGCAGTCCCCTCGCACGCCAGGGAATATACGAGCAGTACTTC. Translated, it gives CASSPLARQGIYEQYF.

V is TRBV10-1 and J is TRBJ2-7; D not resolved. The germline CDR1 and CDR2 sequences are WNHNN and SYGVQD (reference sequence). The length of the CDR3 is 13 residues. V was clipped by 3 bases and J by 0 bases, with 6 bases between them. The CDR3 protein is CASSEGLSYEQYF. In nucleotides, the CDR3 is TGCGCCAGCAGTGAAGGTCTCTCCTACGAGCAGTACTTC.

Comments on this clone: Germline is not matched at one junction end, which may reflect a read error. CDR3 amino acids: CASHTFMAGAQNIQYF. The CDR3 DNA reads as TGTGCCAGCCATACTTTTATGGCGGGAGCCCAAAACATTCAGTACTTC. V and J are TRBV5-5 and TRBJ2-4; 7 nucleotides line up with TRBD2. CDR3 size: 16 residues. Germline loops: CDR1 SGHKS, CDR2 YYEKEE (reference sequence).

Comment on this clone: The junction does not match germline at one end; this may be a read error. The CDR3 nucleotides are TGTGCCAGCAGTTCCCATGGGGGACAAGCAGTCTTC. It translates to CASSSHGGQAVF. The chain has TRBV28 and TRBJ2-7; tentatively, D is TRBD1 (6 bases). Germline assignment: CDR1 MDHEN and CDR2 SYDVKM. This CDR3 is built from 12 residues.

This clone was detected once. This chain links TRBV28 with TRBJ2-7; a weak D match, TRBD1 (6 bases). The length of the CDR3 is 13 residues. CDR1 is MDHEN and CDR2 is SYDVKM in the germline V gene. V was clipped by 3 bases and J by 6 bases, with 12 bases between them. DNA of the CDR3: TGTGCCAGCAGTTTTCGGCAGACAGGCGAGCAGTACTTC. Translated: CASSFRQTGEQYF.

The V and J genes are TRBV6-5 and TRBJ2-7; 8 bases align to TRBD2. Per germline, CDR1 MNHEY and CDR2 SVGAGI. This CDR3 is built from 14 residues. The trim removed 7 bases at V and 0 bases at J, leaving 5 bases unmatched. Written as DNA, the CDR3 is TGTGCCAGCACCTTAGCGGGAAGCTCCTACGAGCAGTACTTC. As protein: CASTLAGSSYEQYF.

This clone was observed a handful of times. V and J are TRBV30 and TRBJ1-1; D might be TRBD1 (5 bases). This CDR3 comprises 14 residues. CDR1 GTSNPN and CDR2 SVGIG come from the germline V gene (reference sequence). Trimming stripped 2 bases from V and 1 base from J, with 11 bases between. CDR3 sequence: CAWSWGGSNTEAFF. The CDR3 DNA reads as TGTGCCTGGAGTTGGGGCGGCTCGAACACTGAAGCTTTCTTT.

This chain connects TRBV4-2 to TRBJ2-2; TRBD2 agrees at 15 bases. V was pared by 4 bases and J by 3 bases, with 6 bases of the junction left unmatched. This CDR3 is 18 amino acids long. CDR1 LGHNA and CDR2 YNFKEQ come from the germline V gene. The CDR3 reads CASSPRTSGRGYTGELFF. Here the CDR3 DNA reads TGTGCCAGCAGCCCTCGGACTAGCGGGAGGGGATACACCGGGGAGCTGTTTTTT.

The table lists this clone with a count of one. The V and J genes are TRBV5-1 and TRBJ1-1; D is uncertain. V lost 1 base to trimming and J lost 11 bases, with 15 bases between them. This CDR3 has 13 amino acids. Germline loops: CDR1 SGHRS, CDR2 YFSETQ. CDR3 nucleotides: TGCGCCAGCAGCTTGTCGGGCTCTTTGTATGCTTTCTTT. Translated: CASSLSGSLYAFF.

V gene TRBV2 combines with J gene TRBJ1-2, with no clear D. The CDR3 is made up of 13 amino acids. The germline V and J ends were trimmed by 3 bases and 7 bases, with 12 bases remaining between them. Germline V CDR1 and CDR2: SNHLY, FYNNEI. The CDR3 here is CASSDLGWAGYTF. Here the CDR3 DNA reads TGTGCCAGCAGTGACTTGGGCTGGGCTGGCTACACCTTC.

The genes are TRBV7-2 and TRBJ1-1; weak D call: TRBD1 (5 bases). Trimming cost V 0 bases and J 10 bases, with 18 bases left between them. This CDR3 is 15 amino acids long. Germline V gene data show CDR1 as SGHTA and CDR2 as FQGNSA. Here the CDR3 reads CASSLATTGPQVAFF. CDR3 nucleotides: TGTGCCAGCAGCTTAGCGACAACAGGTCCCCAGGTAGCTTTCTTT.

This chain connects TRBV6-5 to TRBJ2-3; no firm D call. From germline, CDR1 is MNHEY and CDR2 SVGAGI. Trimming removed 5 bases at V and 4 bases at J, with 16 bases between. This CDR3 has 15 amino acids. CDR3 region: CASSLHRNQADTQYF. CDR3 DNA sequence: TGTGCCAGCAGTCTCCATAGAAACCAGGCAGATACGCAGTATTTT.

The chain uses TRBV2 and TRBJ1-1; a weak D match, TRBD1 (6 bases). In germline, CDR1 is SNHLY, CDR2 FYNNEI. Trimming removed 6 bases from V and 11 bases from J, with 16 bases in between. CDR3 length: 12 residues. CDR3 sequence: CASSLRQEAAFF. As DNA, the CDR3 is TGTGCCAGCAGCCTCCGACAGGAAGCCGCTTTCTTT.

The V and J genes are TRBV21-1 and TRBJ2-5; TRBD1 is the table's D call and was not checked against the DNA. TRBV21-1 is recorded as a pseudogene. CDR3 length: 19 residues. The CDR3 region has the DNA TGTGCCAGGGGCGAAGGCACCTGGGACAGGGGGCCCTTCAAAGAGACCCAGTACTTC. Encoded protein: CARGEGTWDRGPFKETQYF.